This T cell receptor (beta chain) was obtained from a study of cytomegalovirus exposure and HLA in healthy donors. Study-level findings and limits: Most TCR sequences proved rare, with some public TCRs found in many donors. Fewer N-insertions than the approximately 700-donor mean were reportedly shown by an Asian-associated ancestry cluster in a later analysis. In vitro, a few CMV-associated chains proved specific for CMV antigens. Among TCR beta chains of equal frequency, HLA-associated ones were more clonally expanded in a later analysis.

Comments on this clone: The antigen is not known.

Germline values: CDR1 MDHEN, CDR2 SYDVKM. Trimming took 9 bases from V and 3 from J; bases not matched to a gene: 7. The CDR3 has 13 residues. Primers: 60 Vbeta forward and 13 Jbeta reverse. Sequencing was performed with immunoSEQ multiplex PCR; in TCRdb, only in-frame clones are kept and a portion is missing. The data hold around 110,000 clones, with roughly 70% observed a single time. What was sequenced was PBMCs. This clonotype was sampled from a male donor in good health and CMV-seropositive. The chain joins TRBV28 to TRBJ2-7, with 8 bases matching TRBD2. The DNA for the CDR3 is TGTGCCAGTCAGCCCGGGACTAGCTACGAGCAGTACTTC. It is translated as CASQPGTSYEQYF.